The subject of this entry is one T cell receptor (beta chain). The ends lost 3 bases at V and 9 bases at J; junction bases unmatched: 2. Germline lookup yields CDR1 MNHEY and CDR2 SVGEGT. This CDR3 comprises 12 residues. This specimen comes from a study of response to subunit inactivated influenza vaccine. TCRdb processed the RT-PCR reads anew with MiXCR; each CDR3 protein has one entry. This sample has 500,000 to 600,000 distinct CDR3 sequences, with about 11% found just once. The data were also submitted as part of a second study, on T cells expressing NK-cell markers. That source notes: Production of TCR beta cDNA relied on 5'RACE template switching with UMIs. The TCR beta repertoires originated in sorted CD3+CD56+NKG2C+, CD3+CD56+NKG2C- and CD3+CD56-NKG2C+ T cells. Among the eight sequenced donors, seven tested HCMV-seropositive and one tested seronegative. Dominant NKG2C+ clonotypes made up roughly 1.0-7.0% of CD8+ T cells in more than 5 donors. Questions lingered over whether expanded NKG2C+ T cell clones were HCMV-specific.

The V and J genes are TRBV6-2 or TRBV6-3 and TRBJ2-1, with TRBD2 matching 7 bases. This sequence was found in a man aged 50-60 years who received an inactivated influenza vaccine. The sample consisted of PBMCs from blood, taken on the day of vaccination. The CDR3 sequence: CASSYGRGEQFF. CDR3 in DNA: TGTGCCAGCAGTTATGGGAGGGGTGAGCAGTTCTTC.